The 28 T cell receptor beta chains below were found in one sample sequenced in a study of blood T cell repertoires in COVID-19. Here immunoSEQ multiplex PCR was the method, and the copy in TCRdb shows in-frame clones only, minus some. The sample shows about 38,000 clones, around 74% of them seen only once. Sequencing was carried out using peripheral blood. These receptors were taken from a man between 70 and 80 years old with COVID-19, enrolled during active disease.

This rearrangement joins TRBV6-1 to TRBJ2-1; TRBD2 is a possible D gene (6 bases). V was clipped by 1 base and J by 0 bases, with 13 bases between them. Germline CDR1 is MNHNS and CDR2 is SASEGT. This CDR3 has 17 amino acids. CDR3 protein: CASSEGVAASSYNEQFF. In nucleotides, the CDR3 is TGTGCCAGCAGTGAAGGCGTAGCGGCAAGCTCCTACAATGAGCAGTTCTTC.

This chain uses TRBV2 with TRBJ2-5; 8 positions agree with TRBD1. This CDR3 comprises 13 residues. J was trimmed by 4 bases and V by 5 bases; bases with no gene match: 3. Germline values: CDR1 SNHLY, CDR2 FYNNEI. The CDR3 region is CASSQGASETQYF. CDR3 nucleotides: TGTGCCAGCAGTCAGGGGGCTTCAGAGACCCAGTACTTC.

This sequence joins TRBV18 and TRBJ2-4, with 7 bases matching TRBD1. The V and J ends lost 1 base and 6 bases, in that order; junction bases with no gene match: 0. CDR3 size: 13 residues. Germline loops: CDR1 KGHSH, CDR2 LQKENI. CDR3 protein: CASSPRQGNIQYF. The DNA of the CDR3 is TGTGCCAGCTCACCACGACAGGGAAACATTCAGTACTTC.

The CDR3 coding sequence is TGCGCCAGCAGTGATGTACTAGCGGGAGGGACCTACGAGCAGTACTTC. The encoded protein is CASSDVLAGGTYEQYF. J is TRBJ2-7 and V is TRBV10-2; 13 bases are a match to TRBD2. After removal of 3 bases from V and 2 bases from J, the junction contained 4 bases not matched to a gene. The CDR3 spans 16 residues. The germline V gene has CDR1 WSHSY and CDR2 SAAADI.

This clone was seen only a few times. V usage is TRBV18 and J usage is TRBJ1-1, with a weak D call TRBD1 (6 bases). CDR3 length: 13 residues. V lost 5 bases, J lost 1 base, and 8 bases lay in between. The V gene's germline CDR1 is KGHSH and CDR2 LQKENI. CDR3 DNA sequence: TGTGCCAGCTCAACAGGGCCGAACACTGAAGCTTTCTTT. It encodes CASSTGPNTEAFF. Complete variable domain (other parts from reference TRBV18 and TRBJ1-1): NAGVMQNPRHLVRRRGQEARLRCSPMKGHSHVYWYRQLPEEGLKFMVYLQKENIIDESGMPKERFSAEFPKEGPSILRIQQVVRGDSAAYFCASSTGPNTEAFFGQGTRLTVV.

This rearrangement joins TRBV10-3 to TRBJ1-5; D is ambiguous. The CDR3 totals 16 residues. CDR1 ENHRY and CDR2 SYGVKD come from the germline V gene. Trimming left V 0 bases short and J 2 bases short, with 11 bases between. Here the CDR3 DNA reads TGTGCCATCAGTGAGTCAGTGTGGCGGGGCAATCAGCCCCAGCATTTT. Encoded protein: CAISESVWRGNQPQHF.

The rearrangement links TRBV6-2 or TRBV6-3 to TRBJ2-2, with D hard to call. V lost 8 bases and J 6 bases, leaving 13 bases between the germline ends. Germline V gene data show CDR1 as MNHEY and CDR2 as SVGEGT. CDR3 length equals 13 residues. The CDR3 spells CASCPLAAGELFF. CDR3 bases: TGTGCCAGCTGCCCGTTGGCGGCCGGGGAGCTGTTTTTT.

The J gene is TRBJ2-1, the V gene TRBV25-1, with TRBD2 matching 8 bases. V gave up 3 bases and J gave up 6 bases; unmatched junction bases: 13. The CDR3 runs to 17 residues. Germline CDR1 MGHDK, CDR2 SYGVNS. This chain's CDR3 is CASSDKAPGGRLNEQFF. CDR3 coding DNA: TGTGCCAGCAGTGACAAGGCTCCGGGAGGGAGGCTCAATGAGCAGTTCTTC.

V and J are TRBV4-1 and TRBJ1-5; D might be TRBD1 (5 bases). V was pared by 1 base and J by 2 bases, with 12 bases between. CDR1 is MGHRA, CDR2 YSYEKL, per germline. This CDR3 is 16 amino acids long. As DNA, the CDR3 is TGCGCCAGCAGCCAAGGTGGGGCCTCGGGCAATCAGCCCCAGCATTTT. It yields the protein CASSQGGASGNQPQHF.

The chain employs TRBV9 and TRBJ1-2, with D possibly being TRBD1 (5 bases). Germline V lookup: CDR1 SGDLS, CDR2 YYNGEE. V was shortened by 2 bases and J by 6 bases, with 8 bases between the two germline ends. The CDR3 has 12 residues. The CDR3 region has the DNA TGTGCCAGCAGCGTCAGCAGGGATGGCTACACCTTC. Amino acids: CASSVSRDGYTF.

J is TRBJ1-1 and V is TRBV28, with TRBD1 matching 7 bases. Germline CDR1 MDHEN, CDR2 SYDVKM. The CDR3 is 15 amino acids. The ends lost 6 bases at V and 4 bases at J; junction bases unmatched: 11. CDR3 DNA sequence: TGTGCCAGCAGCCTAAACACAGGGGTAGGCACTGAAGCTTTCTTT. Its protein product is CASSLNTGVGTEAFF.

The rearrangement joins TRBV6-4 to TRBJ1-2, with D unresolved. Per the germline V gene, CDR1 is MRHNA and CDR2 is SNTAGT. The CDR3 spans 14 residues. Trimming removed 0 bases from V and 7 bases from J, with 12 bases in between. DNA for the CDR3: TGTGCCAGCAGTGACTCGAGCCGACACACTGGCTACACCTTC. It specifies CASSDSSRHTGYTF.

This clone was seen only a few times. The chain combines TRBV14 with TRBJ2-7, with D perhaps matching TRBD2 (5 bases). V lost 5 bases and J 0 bases, leaving 8 bases between the germline ends. The V gene's germline CDR1 is SGHDN and CDR2 FVKESK. The length of the CDR3 is 13 residues. The CDR3 is CASSSTNSYEQYF. CDR3 nucleotide sequence: TGTGCCAGCAGCTCGACTAACTCCTACGAGCAGTACTTC.

This clone is a singleton in its sample. V is TRBV7-8 and J is TRBJ1-5; perhaps TRBD1 as D (5 bases). This CDR3 region has 11 residues. The V end lost 11 bases, the J end lost 6 bases, and 11 bases lay between the germline ends. Germline CDR1 and CDR2: SGHVS and FQNEAQ. This CDR3 reads CAVGLGQPQHF. The CDR3 DNA is TGTGCCGTGGGACTGGGTCAGCCCCAGCATTTT. The full variable domain, rest sourced from reference TRBV7-8 and TRBJ1-5, is GAGVSQSPRYKVAKRGQDVALRCDPISGHVSLFWYQQALGQGPEFLTYFQNEAQLDKSGLPSDRFFAERPEGSVSTLKIQRTQQEDSAVYLCAVGLGQPQHFGDGTRLSIL.

Here the CDR3 reads CATSRGLAGVLGEQFF. Written as DNA, the CDR3 is TGTGCCACCAGCAGGGGACTAGCGGGGGTATTAGGGGAGCAGTTCTTC. The chain carries TRBV15 and TRBJ2-1; 14 bases are shared with TRBD2. The germline CDR1 and CDR2 sequences are LNHNV and YYDKDF (reference sequence). The ends lost 3 bases at V and 10 bases at J; junction bases unmatched: 8. This CDR3 has 16 residues. The variable domain in full, completed from reference TRBV15 and TRBJ2-1, reads DAMVIQNPRYQVTQFGKPVTLSCSQTLNHNVMYWYQQKSSQAPKLLFHYYDKDFNNEADTPDNFQSRRPNTSFCFLDIRSPGLGDTAMYLCATSRGLAGVLGEQFFGPGTRLTVL.

The rearrangement links TRBV5-5 to TRBJ1-1; 7 bases map to TRBD1. CDR3 length equals 15 residues. Germline V gene lookup returns CDR1 SGHKS and CDR2 YYEKEE (reference sequence). V was pared by 3 bases and J by 4 bases, with 9 bases of the junction left unmatched. The CDR3 DNA follows: TGTGCCAGCAGCTCAACAGGGGCTAAGGCCACTGAAGCTTTCTTT. This codes for CASSSTGAKATEAFF.

This clone was detected only once. The chain links TRBV6-5 to TRBJ1-2; a weak D match, TRBD1 (5 bases). Looked up from germline, CDR1 is MNHEY and CDR2 is SVGAGI. The CDR3 has 14 amino acids. Deletions cut 6 bases from V and 3 bases from J, with 14 bases between. CDR3 sequence reads: CASRGQGKDYGYTF. CDR3 bases: TGTGCCAGCAGGGGCCAGGGAAAGGACTATGGCTACACCTTC.

This chain joins TRBV11-3 and TRBJ1-3; D uncertain. V gave up 5 bases and J gave up 3 bases, with 17 bases separating them. The length of the CDR3 is 16 residues. Germline CDR1 and CDR2: SGHNT and YENEEA. This CDR3 reads CASSAEAPTLGNTIYF. CDR3 in DNA: TGTGCCAGCAGCGCAGAGGCCCCGACCCTTGGAAACACCATATATTTT.

The chain combines TRBV19 with TRBJ1-5, with 7 positions matching TRBD1. Germline lookup yields CDR1 LNHDA and CDR2 SQIVND (reference sequence). The CDR3 length is 13 residues. The CDR3 DNA reads TGTCGGGGGAAGGACAGGCGCACTCAGCCCCAGCATTTT. Translating it yields CRGKDRRTQPQHF. Looking up the rest from reference TRBV19 and TRBJ1-5 gives the full variable domain: DGGITQSPKYLFRKEGQNVTLSCEQNLNHDAMYWYRQDPGQGLRLIYYSQIVNDFQKGDIAEGYSVSREKKESFPLTVTSAQKNPTAFYLCRGKDRRTQPQHFGDGTRLSIL.

This clone was seen only once. The V and J genes are TRBV6-2 or TRBV6-3 and TRBJ1-2; unclear D gene. The CDR3 has 14 residues. Germline CDR1 reads MNHEY; CDR2 reads SVGEGT. V shed 6 bases and J shed 4 bases, with 15 bases lying between them. As DNA, the CDR3 is TGTGCCAGCAGCCCCCAGGAGGATCGCTATGGCTACACCTTC. It yields the protein CASSPQEDRYGYTF.

The chain carries TRBV7-7 and TRBJ2-1, with 14 bases that match TRBD2. Trimming took 4 bases from V and 6 from J; bases not matched to a gene: 11. Germline CDR1 SSHAT, CDR2 FNYEAQ (reference sequence). This CDR3 has 18 residues. CDR3 sequence reads: CASSSFPGLAGALNEQFF. CDR3 sequence (DNA): TGTGCCAGCAGCTCGTTTCCGGGACTAGCGGGGGCCCTCAATGAGCAGTTCTTC.

V gene TRBV5-4 combines with J gene TRBJ1-1; possible D gene TRBD1, 6 bases. The CDR3 has 13 residues. Trimming pared 7 bases from V and 5 bases from J, leaving 15 bases between. CDR1 is SGHNT and CDR2 is YYREEE in the germline V gene (reference sequence). This CDR3 is CASDAGARTEAFF. The DNA for the CDR3 is TGTGCCAGCGACGCAGGGGCGAGAACTGAAGCTTTCTTT. Variable domain in full (rest from reference TRBV5-4 and TRBJ1-1): ETGVTQSPTHLIKTRGQQVTLRCSSQSGHNTVSWYQQALGQGPQFIFQYYREEENGRGNFPPRFSGLQFPNYSSELNVNALELDDSALYLCASDAGARTEAFFGQGTRLTVV.

This rearrangement joins TRBV5-4 to TRBJ1-2, with 7 positions matching TRBD1. Germline trimming cut 1 base from V and 4 bases from J; bases unmatched to any gene: 1. CDR1 SGHNT and CDR2 YYREEE come from the germline V gene (reference sequence). CDR3 length: 13 residues. As DNA, the CDR3 is TGTGCCAGCAGCTTGCCAGGGGGCTATGGCTACACCTTC. It translates to CASSLPGGYGYTF.

The chain has TRBV6-2 or TRBV6-3 and TRBJ2-7, with D perhaps TRBD2 (6 bases). The CDR3 extends over 14 amino acids. Trimming took off 5 bases at V and 7 bases at J, with 18 bases between the two ends. Per germline, CDR1 MNHEY and CDR2 SVGEGT. CDR3: CASSTQRGSREQYF. Written as DNA, the CDR3 is TGTGCCAGCAGTACACAACGGGGGAGCAGAGAGCAGTACTTC.

This chain uses TRBV4-2 with TRBJ1-1; no definite D call. The CDR3 consists of 14 residues. V shed 1 base and J shed 3 bases, with 9 bases lying between them. The germline gives CDR1 LGHNA, CDR2 YNFKEQ. The CDR3 nucleotides read TGTGCCAGCAGCCAAGGACTGGCGGACACTGAAGCTTTCTTT. Its translation: CASSQGLADTEAFF.

This clone showed up just once. The V call is TRBV5-4, the J call TRBJ2-7; D is perhaps TRBD2 (6 bases). The germline V gene encodes CDR1 SGHNT and CDR2 YYREEE (reference sequence). This CDR3 region has 14 residues. Deletions cut 5 bases from V and 0 bases from J, with 12 bases between. The CDR3 is CASRPSGDSYEQYF. CDR3 coding DNA: TGTGCCAGCAGGCCCTCGGGGGACTCCTACGAGCAGTACTTC.

This clone was recorded once. Here the CDR3 DNA reads TGTGCCAGCACTAGGGACTACTACTCGTACAATGAGCAGTTCTTC. It yields the protein CASTRDYYSYNEQFF. The J gene is TRBJ2-1, the V gene TRBV2; 7 nucleotides agree with TRBD2. Trimming removed 7 bases from V and 4 bases from J; junction bases left unmatched: 10. CDR1 and CDR2 from the germline V gene are SNHLY and FYNNEI. The CDR3 loop spans 15 amino acids.

The chain recombines TRBV4-1 with TRBJ1-1; possible D gene TRBD1, 6 bases. V was pared by 4 bases and J by 0 bases, with 18 bases between. The CDR3 contains 17 residues. Germline-derived CDR1 and CDR2 are MGHRA and YSYEKL. CDR3 loop: CASSPSGGLTMNTEAFF. CDR3 in DNA: TGCGCCAGCAGCCCCTCCGGGGGGCTAACGATGAACACTGAAGCTTTCTTT.